The rows below give T cell receptor beta chains drawn from one sample of a study of cytomegalovirus exposure and HLA in healthy donors. Some clones are missing from TCRdb's copy, which holds only in-frame ones; the method was immunoSEQ multiplex PCR. The sample lists about 140,000 clones; 78% were seen once. Source material: PBMCs. The receptors derive from a male donor in good health and CMV-seronegative. Both conserved end residues are part of each CDR3. D genes are given only for firm matches. Expanded clones get a size class; other rows say once, few or many, or leave the size out.

cdr3_nt	cdr3_aa	d_call	v_call	j_call	clone_size
TGTGCCAGTAGCCTGACAGTGCGCGATAACTATGGCTACACCTTC	CASSLTVRDNYGYTF	NA	TRBV19	TRBJ1-2	NA
TGTGCCAGCAGCCGACTAACCGGACTAGCGGGGCTTGAGCAGTACTTC	CASSRLTGLAGLEQYF	TRBD2	TRBV7-9	TRBJ2-7	NA
TGTGCCAGCAGCCCCCGGACAGGGAGCATCCACGAGCAGTACTTC	CASSPRTGSIHEQYF	TRBD1	TRBV7-3	TRBJ2-7	NA
TGCGCCAGCAGTCTGACTAGCAGGTACGAGCAGTACTTC	CASSLTSRYEQYF	TRBD2	TRBV5-1	TRBJ2-7	once
TGTGCCAGCAGCGCACAGGGCGGCGTCACTGAAGCTTTCTTT	CASSAQGGVTEAFF	NA	TRBV9	TRBJ1-1	NA
TGCGCCAGCAGGCATTACAGGAATGGCTACACCTTC	CASRHYRNGYTF	NA	TRBV4-1	TRBJ1-2	NA
TGTGCCAGTAGTATACAAACAGGGGATCAGCCCCAGCATTTT	CASSIQTGDQPQHF	TRBD1	TRBV19	TRBJ1-5	NA
TGTGCCAGCAGCGTCACAGGGTTGGACACTGAAGCTTTCTTT	CASSVTGLDTEAFF	NA	TRBV9	TRBJ1-1	NA
TGTGCCAGCTCTACGGGACAGACCAACACCGGGGAGCTGTTTTTT	CASSTGQTNTGELFF	TRBD1	TRBV18	TRBJ2-2	NA
TGTGCCAGCAGCGTAACAACCGACAGGGAAAAGTTGTCTAACTATGGCTACACCTTC	CASSVTTDREKLSNYGYTF	TRBD1	TRBV9	TRBJ1-2	NA
TGTGCCAGCTGGTCGGCGGGAGTTGAGTATACGCAGTATTTT	CASWSAGVEYTQYF	TRBD2	TRBV27	TRBJ2-3	once
TGCGCCAGCAGCCAAGATGGGCAGGGTAACTATGGCTACACCTTC	CASSQDGQGNYGYTF	NA	TRBV4-1	TRBJ1-2	NA
TGTGCCAGCAGCCCTAGCGGGGGCCGCTCCTACAATGAGCAGTTCTTC	CASSPSGGRSYNEQFF	TRBD2	TRBV7-2	TRBJ2-1	few
TGTGCCAGCAGCCATCCAGGGGCAGATACGCAGTATTTT	CASSHPGADTQYF	NA	TRBV6-1	TRBJ2-3	NA
TGCGCCAGCAGCCAAGATCTGTCGCCGAGCCTTCTGTTTTTT	CASSQDLSPSLLFF	NA	TRBV4-3	TRBJ1-4	once
TGTGCCAGCAGCTTAGCAAGGGGTTCTGGAAACACCATATATTTT	CASSLARGSGNTIYF	NA	TRBV7-2	TRBJ1-3	NA
TGCGCCAGCAGCCAGGAACCGACAGCCAACTATGGCTACACCTTC	CASSQEPTANYGYTF	NA	TRBV4-1	TRBJ1-2	NA
TGTGCCAGCAGTCCATACGGGACATCCAGCTCCTACAATGAGCAGTTCTTC	CASSPYGTSSSYNEQFF	NA	TRBV27	TRBJ2-1	once
TGTGCCAGCAGCTTATTACAGGGGTCTTCACCCCTCCACTTT	CASSLLQGSSPLHF	TRBD1	TRBV7-2	TRBJ1-6	NA
TGTTCCAGCAGCTCCCAGAACACTGAAGCTTTCTTT	CSSSSQNTEAFF	NA	TRBV7-9	TRBJ1-1	once
TGTGCCAGCACCACCCTAGCGACCTACGAGCAGTACTTC	CASTTLATYEQYF	NA	TRBV6-1	TRBJ2-7	few
TGTGCCTGGCAGGGTGGTTCCTACGAGCAGTACTTC	CAWQGGSYEQYF	NA	TRBV30	TRBJ2-7	NA
TGTTCCAGCAGCCGCCTTGGACAGGAGAACACTGAAGCTTTCTTT	CSSSRLGQENTEAFF	TRBD1	TRBV5-4	TRBJ1-1	once
TGTGCCAGCAGTGACAGTGGACAGGTTAACTATGGCTACACCTTC	CASSDSGQVNYGYTF	TRBD1	TRBV25-1	TRBJ1-2	few
TGTGCCTGGATTCCAATGGGACAGGGAAGTAATTCACCCCTCCACTTT	CAWIPMGQGSNSPLHF	TRBD1	TRBV30	TRBJ1-6	NA
TGTGCCTGGAGCCCCATTAGGCTAGCGAACGACGAGCAGTACTTC	CAWSPIRLANDEQYF	NA	TRBV30	TRBJ2-7	NA
TGTGCCAGCAGCCTCGGACAGTCGAGCAATCAGCCCCAGCATTTT	CASSLGQSSNQPQHF	NA	TRBV7-2	TRBJ1-5	NA
TGTGCCAGCAGTTTTGGAGAGCCCTCCTACAATGAGCAGTTCTTC	CASSFGEPSYNEQFF	NA	TRBV6-1	TRBJ2-1	once
TGTGCCAGCGGCGGGAGGGGCATCAATCAGCCCCAGCATTTT	CASGGRGINQPQHF	NA	TRBV6-5	TRBJ1-5	NA
TGTGCCTGGAATCGCCGACAGGGGGCGCTTTCTGGGGCCAACGTCCTGACTTTC	CAWNRRQGALSGANVLTF	TRBD1	TRBV30	TRBJ2-6	NA
TGTGCCAGCAGCTCACCCGAGCGGGCGCAGAACGAGCAGTACTTC	CASSSPERAQNEQYF	NA	TRBV11-2	TRBJ2-7	NA
TGCGCCAGCAGTCCCCCGGACAGGAGGCATGGCTACACCTTC	CASSPPDRRHGYTF	TRBD1	TRBV10-1	TRBJ1-2	NA
TGTGCCATCAGTGAGTCGGGACTATCTTACGGTGAGCAGTTCTTC	CAISESGLSYGEQFF	TRBD2	TRBV10-3	TRBJ2-1	NA
TGTGCCAGCAGCGGGGGGGGGTGGATTAGCGAAGAGACCCAGTACTTC	CASSGGGWISEETQYF	TRBD2	TRBV9	TRBJ2-5	few
TGTGCCACACAGGGGGCCCATGAGCAGTTCTTC	CATQGAHEQFF	TRBD1	TRBV7-9	TRBJ2-1	few
TGTGCCAGCAGCCCACGGGCGGGTTCTAACACTGAAGCTTTCTTT	CASSPRAGSNTEAFF	NA	TRBV7-3	TRBJ1-1	NA
TGCAGCGTTGAGGCTTCGGAGCGGCTAACCTACAATGAGCAGTTCTTC	CSVEASERLTYNEQFF	NA	TRBV29-1	TRBJ2-1	few
TGTGCCAGCAGGAGCTCCTACAATGAGCAGTTCTTC	CASRSSYNEQFF	NA	TRBV9	TRBJ2-1	NA
TGTGCTAGCAGCCCCCGACAGGTGAGCTCCTATAATTCACCCCTCCACTTT	CASSPRQVSSYNSPLHF	NA	TRBV7-7	TRBJ1-6	NA
TGCGCCAGCAGTCAAGCCCCCATGTTCATGAACACTGAAGCTTTCTTT	CASSQAPMFMNTEAFF	NA	TRBV4-1	TRBJ1-1	few
TGCAGCGTGACCGGGACAGGGGGCGCAACTAATGAAAAACTGTTTTTT	CSVTGTGGATNEKLFF	TRBD1	TRBV29-1	TRBJ1-4	NA
TGCGCCAGCAGCTTGGGGGGGGGAAGTTCACCCCTCCACTTT	CASSLGGGSSPLHF	NA	TRBV5-1	TRBJ1-6	NA
TGCGCCAGCAGCCCGCCCAGCTCCTACGAGCAGTACTTC	CASSPPSSYEQYF	NA	TRBV4-1	TRBJ2-7	NA
TGCGCCAGCAGCTTGGGCGACAGCAGCAATCAGCCCCAGCATTTT	CASSLGDSSNQPQHF	NA	TRBV5-1	TRBJ1-5	NA
TGTGCCAGCAGCTCATCACAGGGGGGTAATTCACCCCTCCACTTT	CASSSSQGGNSPLHF	TRBD1	TRBV7-9	TRBJ1-6	NA
TGTGCCAGCAGCTTCGGACAGGGGTACACTGAAGCTTTCTTT	CASSFGQGYTEAFF	TRBD1	TRBV11-2	TRBJ1-1	NA